This entry lists 22 T cell receptor beta chains sequenced from one sample in a study of blood T cell repertoires in COVID-19. The table came from immunoSEQ multiplex PCR; TCRdb's copy has only in-frame clones and leaves some out. The data hold 75,000 to 100,000 clones, with around nine tenths observed a single time. The sequenced material came from peripheral blood. The receptors stem from a human donor in a cohort sampled during active COVID-19.

This clone was recorded only once. CDR3 sequence reads: CASSQTGGLAIYNEQFF. CDR3 nucleotide sequence: TGTGCCAGCAGCCAGACTGGGGGACTAGCGATCTACAATGAGCAGTTCTTC. J is TRBJ2-1 and V is TRBV7-2; TRBD2 aligns across 10 bases. CDR1 and CDR2 from the germline V gene are SGHTA and FQGNSA. After removal of 5 bases from V and 3 bases from J, the junction contained 10 bases not matched to a gene. The CDR3 contains 17 residues.

The gene calls are TRBV14 and TRBJ1-1; the D gene is possibly TRBD1 (6 bases). The germline V gene has CDR1 SGHDN and CDR2 FVKESK. CDR3 length equals 14 residues. Trimming stripped 5 bases from V and 1 base from J, with 11 bases between. The CDR3 DNA is TGTGCCAGCAGCGGCCGGACAGCGAACACTGAAGCTTTCTTT. Translated, it gives CASSGRTANTEAFF.

The V and J genes are TRBV7-9 and TRBJ2-1; 8 bases line up with TRBD2. This CDR3 region has 15 residues. The germline V gene has CDR1 SEHNR and CDR2 FQNEAQ (reference sequence). V lost 6 bases to trimming and J lost 2 bases; unmatched junction nucleotides: 6. The CDR3 region is CASSSGTSPYNEQFF. The CDR3, as DNA: TGTGCCAGCAGTTCCGGGACTAGTCCCTACAATGAGCAGTTCTTC.

The chain couples TRBV4-1 to TRBJ2-2; 11 bases match TRBD2. This CDR3 contains 16 residues. With V trimmed by 4 bases and J by 3 bases, 4 bases remained unmatched. CDR1 is MGHRA and CDR2 is YSYEKL in the germline V gene. CDR3 region: CASSPGLAEYTGELFF. CDR3 DNA sequence: TGCGCCAGCAGCCCGGGACTAGCGGAATACACCGGGGAGCTGTTTTTT.

The chain links TRBV5-4 to TRBJ2-2; TRBD1 matches 12 bases. The CDR3 is 17 residues long. The J segment lost 5 bases and the V segment lost 3 bases, leaving 8 bases of the junction unmatched. Germline V gene data show CDR1 as SGHNT and CDR2 as YYREEE (reference sequence). The CDR3 DNA reads as TGTGCCAGCAGCTACCCCGGGACAGGGGGCGGAACCGGGGAGCTGTTTTTT. The encoded protein is CASSYPGTGGGTGELFF.

V is TRBV7-6 and J is TRBJ1-6; a possible D gene is TRBD1 (6 bases). The germline V and J ends were trimmed by 5 bases and 8 bases, with 19 bases remaining between them. This CDR3 has 16 residues. Germline V CDR1 and CDR2: SGHVS, FNYEAQ. CDR3 coding DNA: TGTGCCAGCAGCCGAGATAGCAGGACAGTAGATTCACCCCTCCACTTT. It specifies CASSRDSRTVDSPLHF.

The chain couples TRBV28 to TRBJ1-4; 7 nucleotides line up with TRBD1. Germline-derived CDR1 and CDR2 are MDHEN and SYDVKM. Losses at the gene ends were 5 bases for V and 4 bases for J; bases not matched to a gene: 10. CDR3 length: 16 amino acids. The CDR3, as DNA: TGTGCCAGCAGTCCAGGGACAGCTGCACATAATGAAAAACTGTTTTTT. Amino acids: CASSPGTAAHNEKLFF.

This chain uses TRBV10-3 with TRBJ2-1, with a tentative D call TRBD2 (6 bases). This CDR3 region has 13 residues. V lost 7 bases to trimming and J lost 4 bases, with 11 bases between them. Germline-derived CDR1 and CDR2 are ENHRY and SYGVKD. The CDR3 DNA sequence: TGTGCCATCAACAACGGAGGGTACAATGAGCAGTTCTTC. It encodes CAINNGGYNEQFF.

The chain carries TRBV27 and TRBJ1-2, with a possible D match to TRBD1 (6 bases). Germline V gene lookup returns CDR1 MNHEY and CDR2 SMNVEV (reference sequence). The length of the CDR3 is 15 residues. V was trimmed by 2 bases and J by 3 bases, leaving 13 bases between them. The CDR3 nucleotides read TGTGCCAGCAGTTTAAATGGCAGGGGCGACTATGGCTACACCTTC. Amino acids: CASSLNGRGDYGYTF.

The chain joins TRBV6-2 or TRBV6-3 to TRBJ2-1, with D perhaps matching TRBD2 (6 bases). CDR1 MNHEY and CDR2 SVGEGT come from the germline V gene. V was cut by 5 bases and J by 3 bases, with 23 bases left in between. There are 18 residues in the CDR3. This CDR3 reads CASSMLKPGLTYYNEQFF. DNA for the CDR3: TGTGCCAGCAGTATGCTAAAACCGGGACTGACCTACTACAATGAGCAGTTCTTC.

CDR3: CASSFYGVTSPLHF. CDR3 nucleotide sequence: TGTGCCAGCAGTTTCTACGGGGTTACTTCACCCCTCCACTTT. The chain links TRBV28 to TRBJ1-6, with D unresolved. CDR1 is MDHEN, CDR2 SYDVKM, per germline. The V end was cut by 3 bases, the J end by 9 bases, with 12 bases between. CDR3 size: 14 residues.

The rearrangement links TRBV5-6 to TRBJ2-5; no clear D. The CDR3 contains 14 residues. V dropped 0 bases and J dropped 6 bases, with 12 bases sitting between them. Germline assignment: CDR1 SGHDT and CDR2 YYEEEE. CDR3 DNA sequence: TGTGCCAGCAGCTTGGGACCGGGTGTCCAGACCCAGTACTTC. Protein product: CASSLGPGVQTQYF.

J is TRBJ1-2 and V is TRBV27; weak D call: TRBD1 (5 bases). This CDR3 has 14 residues. Trimming took off 1 base at V and 7 bases at J, with 13 bases between the two ends. Germline lookup yields CDR1 MNHEY and CDR2 SMNVEV (reference sequence). The CDR3 region has the DNA TGTGCCAGCAGTTTATTTGGGGGGGTACGTGGCTACACCTTC. Translation: CASSLFGGVRGYTF.

The chain is built from TRBV5-4 and TRBJ2-2; 8 bases fit TRBD1. Germline V CDR1 and CDR2: SGHNT, YYREEE (reference sequence). The CDR3 runs to 17 residues. Trimming removed 2 bases from V and 3 bases from J; junction bases left unmatched: 9. This chain's CDR3 is CASSLKAGGPYTGELFF. In DNA form, the CDR3 reads TGTGCCAGCAGCTTAAAAGCAGGGGGCCCCTACACCGGGGAGCTGTTTTTT.

V gene TRBV7-2 combines with J gene TRBJ2-1, with no clear D. Germline V CDR1 and CDR2: SGHTA, FQGNSA. CDR3 size: 13 residues. V was trimmed by 2 bases and J by 10 bases, leaving 12 bases between them. DNA for the CDR3: TGTGCCAGCAGCTTAAGCCCCACCCGGGAGCAGTTCTTC. Its translation is CASSLSPTREQFF.

Of note for this clone: The junction shows a germline mismatch at one end, possibly a read error. V is TRBV4-3 and J is TRBJ2-2, with D perhaps TRBD2 (6 bases). CDR3 size: 16 residues. Germline V CDR1 and CDR2: LGHNA, YSLEER. The CDR3 nucleotides are TGCGCCAGCAGCCAAGCATGGGACTGGAACCCCGGGGAGCTGTTTTTT. This codes for CASSQAWDWNPGELFF.

V and J are TRBV5-1 and TRBJ1-2, with 8 bases aligning to TRBD1. Germline V CDR1 and CDR2: SGHRS, YFSETQ. V shed 2 bases and J 4 bases; nucleotides not matched to a gene: 7. The CDR3 is made up of 15 amino acids. In DNA, the CDR3 is TGCGCCAGCAGCTTAACAGGGGGGAATTCCTATGGCTACACCTTC. This codes for CASSLTGGNSYGYTF.

The chain uses TRBV27 and TRBJ1-5; 7 bases match TRBD1. Germline loops: CDR1 MNHEY, CDR2 SMNVEV (reference sequence). The CDR3 has 15 residues. V lost 5 bases and J lost 0; bases outside the gene matches: 4. CDR3 bases: TGTGCCAGCAGTCAACAGGGGTATAGCAATCAGCCCCAGCATTTT. The encoded protein is CASSQQGYSNQPQHF.

The chain has TRBV18 and TRBJ1-2; 9 positions match TRBD1. The CDR3 extends over 15 amino acids. The V and J ends lost 3 bases and 8 bases, in that order; junction bases with no gene match: 10. The V gene's germline CDR1 is KGHSH and CDR2 LQKENI. The CDR3 reads CASSPTPGTGRGYTF. The DNA for the CDR3 is TGTGCCAGCTCACCTACCCCCGGGACAGGGAGAGGCTACACCTTC.

V is TRBV7-2 and J is TRBJ2-3, with 7 bases fitting TRBD2. Germline assignment: CDR1 SGHTA and CDR2 FQGNSA. The V segment lost 5 bases and the J segment 6 bases; nucleotides outside the gene matches: 11. CDR3 length: 15 amino acids. Here the CDR3 reads CASSPTSALEDTQYF. The CDR3 nucleotides read TGTGCCAGCAGCCCTACTAGCGCCCTAGAGGATACGCAGTATTTT.

Comment on this clone: Additional DNA sequences in this sample encode the identical CDR3. The V gene is TRBV18, the J gene TRBJ1-1, with 7 bases matching TRBD1. CDR3 length: 15 residues. V shed 6 bases, J shed 1 base, and the junction held 8 bases outside the gene matches. Per the germline V gene, CDR1 is KGHSH and CDR2 is LQKENI. CDR3 nucleotide sequence: TGTGCCAGCTCCCAAGAACAGGGGAGGAACACTGAAGCTTTCTTT. Amino acid sequence: CASSQEQGRNTEAFF. Combining the CDR3 with reference TRBV18 and TRBJ1-1 gives the whole variable domain NAGVMQNPRHLVRRRGQEARLRCSPMKGHSHVYWYRQLPEEGLKFMVYLQKENIIDESGMPKERFSAEFPKEGPSILRIQQVVRGDSAAYFCASSQEQGRNTEAFFGQGTRLTVV.

The rearrangement links TRBV7-9 to TRBJ2-1, with 9 bases lining up with TRBD2. V lost 4 bases, J lost 5 bases, and 3 bases stayed unmatched. Germline V gene sequence: CDR1 SEHNR, CDR2 FQNEAQ (reference sequence). This CDR3 has 14 residues. CDR3: CASSSTSGHNEQFF. The CDR3 nucleotides are TGTGCCAGCAGCTCGACTAGCGGCCACAATGAGCAGTTCTTC.